This passage covers 20 T cell receptor beta chains from one sample sequenced in a study of early T cells in non-severe SARS-CoV-2 infection. TCRdb reprocessed the 5' RACE reads with MiXCR, giving one entry per CDR3 protein. This table holds tens of thousands of distinct CDR3 sequences, roughly 4.8% found once. Sequencing was done on a sample of whole blood. The receptors were sampled from an adult who was a healthcare worker with PCR-confirmed SARS-CoV-2 infection or an uninfected control (not recorded which).

This chain connects TRBV7-9 to TRBJ1-6; D not certain. V was clipped by 2 bases and J by 6 bases, with 2 bases between them. This CDR3 is 12 amino acids long. The germline gives CDR1 SEHNR, CDR2 FQNEAQ (reference sequence). The CDR3 reads CASSLTNSPLHF. CDR3 sequence (DNA): TGTGCCAGCAGCTTAACTAATTCACCCCTCCACTTT.

There are many counts of this clonotype. The chain joins TRBV5-8 to TRBJ2-1, with D maybe TRBD1 (5 bases). In germline, CDR1 is SGHTS, CDR2 YDEGEE. With 2 bases removed from V and 8 bases from J, the gap between germline ends came to 20 bases. This CDR3 has 16 amino acids. The CDR3 spells CASSFNQGPPTDEQFF. CDR3 DNA sequence: TGTGCCAGCAGCTTCAACCAGGGCCCACCTACGGATGAGCAGTTCTTC.

J is TRBJ1-2 and V is TRBV30; 7 nucleotides line up with TRBD1. The germline V gene encodes CDR1 GTSNPN and CDR2 SVGIG (reference sequence). The CDR3 sequence is 19 residues long. Germline trimming cut 2 bases from V and 2 bases from J; bases unmatched to any gene: 20. The CDR3 sequence is CAWSSTTETGPKNNYGYTF. CDR3 DNA: TGTGCCTGGAGTAGCACGACCGAGACAGGGCCTAAAAACAACTATGGCTACACCTTC.

Many counts were recorded for this clonotype. At one end, the junction sequence differs from germline, possibly due to a read error. The chain recombines TRBV15 with TRBJ1-3; D unclear. Germline V gene data show CDR1 as LNHNV and CDR2 as YYDKDF (reference sequence). This CDR3 spans 17 amino acids. This CDR3 reads CVTSRAPDRESGNTIYF. CDR3 DNA sequence: TGTGTCACCAGCAGAGCCCCCGACCGAGAATCTGGAAACACCATATATTTT.

In this sample, this clonotype turned up a few times. V gene TRBV12-3 or TRBV12-4 combines with J gene TRBJ1-6; D is unresolved. Trimming stripped 6 bases from V and 5 bases from J, with 5 bases between. The CDR3 runs 12 residues. CDR3 sequence (DNA): TGTGCCAGCAGGGGGAATAATTCACCCCTCCACTTT. This sequence encodes CASRGNNSPLHF.

The V gene is TRBV9, the J gene TRBJ2-3; either TRBD1 or TRBD2 may supply D (5 bases each). V lost 5 bases, J lost 5 bases, and 12 bases lay in between. CDR1 and CDR2 (germline): SGDLS, YYNGEE. There are 13 residues in the CDR3. CDR3 nucleotides: TGTGCCAGCAGTCGGGACGGGCAAGATACGCAGTATTTT. It specifies CASSRDGQDTQYF.

This clonotype was picked up a small number of times. The chain is built from TRBV7-9 and TRBJ1-2; D is unclear. V was cut by 1 base and J by 4 bases, with 10 bases left in between. This CDR3 is built from 14 residues. CDR1 and CDR2 from the germline V gene are SEHNR and FQNEAQ (reference sequence). The CDR3 DNA is TGTGCCAGCAGCTTAGGGCCAGCAAGCTATGGCTACACCTTC. It is translated as CASSLGPASYGYTF.

This clonotype came up many times. The chain uses TRBV29-1 and TRBJ2-4; D is perhaps TRBD2 (6 bases). Per the germline V gene, CDR1 is SQVTM and CDR2 is ANQGSEA. This CDR3 has 11 amino acids. V gave up 0 bases and J gave up 9 bases, with 6 bases separating them. The CDR3 is CSVEEGGIQYF. For the CDR3, the DNA is TGCAGCGTTGAAGAGGGGGGCATTCAGTACTTC.

This clonotype was recorded a few times. The chain carries TRBV12-3 or TRBV12-4 and TRBJ2-7, with D perhaps matching TRBD2 (5 bases). V dropped 3 bases and J dropped 5 bases, with 14 bases sitting between them. The CDR3 is 14 residues long. This CDR3 reads CASSLRGQSHEQYF. The CDR3 nucleotides are TGTGCCAGCAGTTTGCGAGGGCAGTCCCACGAGCAGTACTTC.

This chain connects TRBV7-2 to TRBJ1-6; no clear D gene. This CDR3 spans 16 amino acids. V was pared by 5 bases and J by 5 bases, with 16 bases between. The V gene's germline CDR1 is SGHTA and CDR2 FQGNSA. This CDR3 is CASSRFAGSDNSPLHF. CDR3 bases: TGTGCCAGCAGCCGCTTCGCAGGATCGGATAATTCACCCCTCCACTTT.

The table lists this clonotype with many counts. The chain uses TRBV18 and TRBJ2-3; 10 nucleotides agree with TRBD2. Trimming removed 6 bases from V and 1 base from J; junction bases left unmatched: 4. The CDR3 is 15 amino acids. Germline lookup yields CDR1 KGHSH and CDR2 LQKENI. The CDR3 loop reads CASSSGLAGTDTQYF. DNA of the CDR3: TGTGCCAGCTCCTCAGGACTAGCGGGCACAGATACGCAGTATTTT.

Only a few counts were recorded for this clonotype. The chain links TRBV5-5 to TRBJ2-7; D unclear. The germline V gene has CDR1 SGHKS and CDR2 YYEKEE (reference sequence). The ends were cut back, 4 bases at V and 1 base at J, with 12 bases in the middle. The CDR3 loop spans 14 amino acids. The CDR3: CASSPAENSYEQYF. The CDR3 DNA follows: TGTGCCAGCAGCCCGGCAGAAAATTCCTACGAGCAGTACTTC. The full variable domain, in which reference TRBV5-5 and TRBJ2-7 provide the parts outside the CDR3, is DAGVTQSPTHLIKTRGQQVTLRCSPISGHKSVSWYQQVLGQGPQFIFQYYEKEERGRGNFPDRFSARQFPNYSSELNVNALLLGDSALYLCASSPAENSYEQYFGPGTRLTVT.

Only a few counts were recorded for this clonotype. This chain links TRBV15 with TRBJ2-7; 10 bases fit TRBD1. The CDR3 runs 17 residues. Per germline, CDR1 LNHNV and CDR2 YYDKDF (reference sequence). V lost 0 bases to trimming and J lost 3 bases; unmatched junction nucleotides: 8. The CDR3 loop reads CATSRDRGDRGIYEQYF. CDR3 in DNA: TGTGCCACCAGCAGAGATCGCGGGGACAGGGGTATCTACGAGCAGTACTTC. The full variable domain, its missing parts supplied by reference TRBV15 and TRBJ2-7, is DAMVIQNPRYQVTQFGKPVTLSCSQTLNHNVMYWYQQKSSQAPKLLFHYYDKDFNNEADTPDNFQSRRPNTSFCFLDIRSPGLGDTAMYLCATSRDRGDRGIYEQYFGPGTRLTVT.

This clonotype was detected many times. J is TRBJ2-1 and V is TRBV3-1, with 13 positions matching TRBD2. The CDR3 has 15 residues. CDR1 and CDR2 (germline): LGHDT, YNNKEL (reference sequence). V lost 4 bases to trimming and J lost 5 bases; unmatched junction nucleotides: 2. CDR3 protein: CASSRGTSGDNEQFF. As DNA, the CDR3 is TGTGCCAGCAGCCGAGGGACTAGCGGGGACAATGAGCAGTTCTTC.

This clonotype has a count of ten or more. The chain links TRBV18 to TRBJ2-3, with TRBD2 identical over 7 bases. V lost 1 base, J lost 6 bases, and 10 bases stayed unmatched. This CDR3 has 16 amino acids. The germline V gene has CDR1 KGHSH and CDR2 LQKENI. Here the CDR3 reads CASSPQAGRFTDTQYF. The CDR3 DNA follows: TGTGCCAGCTCACCACAAGCGGGGAGGTTCACCGATACGCAGTATTTT.

A few counts support this clonotype. The chain uses TRBV5-1 and TRBJ2-1; 9 bases are a match to TRBD2. From germline, CDR1 is SGHRS and CDR2 YFSETQ. Losses at the gene ends were 4 bases for V and 11 bases for J; bases not matched to a gene: 1. CDR3 size: 11 residues. This CDR3 reads CASSLAGQQFF. CDR3 nucleotide sequence: TGCGCCAGCAGCCTAGCGGGACAGCAGTTCTTC.

This clonotype was seen repeatedly, ten times or more. V and J are TRBV11-2 and TRBJ2-3; D ambiguous. The CDR3 covers 18 residues. Germline V lookup: CDR1 SGHAT, CDR2 FQNNGV. Trimming cost V 1 base and J 0 bases, with 17 bases left between them. CDR3 in DNA: TGTGCCAGCAGCTTAGCCCTGGGCCTAGGAACTAGCACAGATACGCAGTATTTT. It is translated as CASSLALGLGTSTDTQYF.

At least ten counts were recorded for this clonotype. The J gene is TRBJ1-1, the V gene TRBV5-6; no clear D gene. V dropped 4 bases and J dropped 6 bases, with 16 bases sitting between them. Germline V CDR1 and CDR2: SGHDT, YYEEEE. The CDR3 is made up of 14 amino acids. The CDR3: CASSPWGWVSEAFF. The CDR3 DNA reads as TGTGCCAGCAGCCCGTGGGGTTGGGTATCTGAAGCTTTCTTT.

This clonotype was counted only a few times. V is TRBV2 and J is TRBJ2-1; TRBD2 aligns across 9 bases. V shed 10 bases, J shed 5 bases, and the junction held 12 bases outside the gene matches. The CDR3 consists of 15 residues. Germline lookup yields CDR1 SNHLY and CDR2 FYNNEI. CDR3 in DNA: TGTGCCATCCCTCTCAACGCGGGGGGGGACAATGAGCAGTTCTTC. It codes for CAIPLNAGGDNEQFF.

This clonotype turned up a few times. The chain links TRBV4-1 to TRBJ2-7, with 8 bases that match TRBD1. The CDR3 has 16 amino acids. Germline assignment: CDR1 MGHRA and CDR2 YSYEKL. V lost 1 base, J lost 3 bases, and 8 bases stayed unmatched. This CDR3 reads CASSQVAAGGYYEQYF. CDR3 coding DNA: TGCGCCAGCAGCCAAGTCGCGGCAGGGGGCTACTACGAGCAGTACTTC.